Each of the 13 T cell receptor beta chains below was sequenced from the same sample in a study of OX40 agonist ivuxolimab in advanced cancers. The library was prepared using the immunoSEQ multiplex PCR assay. The clones in this table, taken by TCRdb from immuneACCESS, are in-frame only. Not every clone is retained; where verified, under half of the shortfall comes from an unresolved V gene, and the cause of the rest is unknown. The sample table records tens of thousands of clones; about 82% of these occur just once. The ten largest clonotypes hold under 0.75% of the sample. The sequenced sample was CD4+ or CD8+ T cells sorted from blood, obtained in a trial of the OX40 agonist ivuxolimab. Source of these receptors: an adult with an advanced solid tumor such as melanoma, head and neck, liver or kidney cancer.

The chain employs TRBV7-9 and TRBJ2-1; possibly TRBD2 for D (6 bases). Trimming removed 1 base at V and 7 bases at J, with 8 bases between. CDR1 is SEHNR and CDR2 is FQNEAQ in the germline V gene (reference sequence). The CDR3 runs to 13 residues. The CDR3: CASSLVGGNEQFF. Here the CDR3 DNA reads TGTGCCAGCAGCTTAGTTGGGGGGAATGAGCAGTTCTTC.

This clone was seen a single time. V and J are TRBV5-1 and TRBJ1-2; 8 bases are shared with TRBD1. Germline values: CDR1 SGHRS, CDR2 YFSETQ. The CDR3 extends over 15 amino acids. J lost 3 bases, V lost 4 bases, and 8 bases had no gene match. The CDR3 here is CASSALTGADYGYTF. For the CDR3, the DNA is TGCGCCAGCAGCGCCTTGACAGGGGCAGACTATGGCTACACCTTC.

The rearrangement links TRBV15 to TRBJ1-1; TRBD1 is a possible D gene (5 bases). Germline V gene data show CDR1 as LNHNV and CDR2 as YYDKDF (reference sequence). V lost 3 bases to trimming and J lost 2 bases, with 7 bases between them. The CDR3 covers 13 residues. CDR3 region: CATSRGLNTEAFF. The CDR3, as DNA: TGTGCCACCAGCAGGGGACTAAACACTGAAGCTTTCTTT.

This rearrangement joins TRBV6-5 to TRBJ2-5, with TRBD1 matching over 11 bases. Germline V lookup: CDR1 MNHEY, CDR2 SVGAGI. The trim removed 5 bases at V and 5 bases at J, leaving 7 bases unmatched. This CDR3 region has 15 residues. CDR3 DNA: TGTGCCAGCAGTAGTCGGGACAGGGGGTGGGAGACCCAGTACTTC. This gives the protein CASSSRDRGWETQYF.

V and J are TRBV12-5 and TRBJ2-2; the D gene is possibly TRBD2 (6 bases). V gave up 6 bases and J gave up 4 bases, with 18 bases separating them. Per the germline V gene, CDR1 is LGHNT and CDR2 is FRNRAP. The CDR3 runs to 16 residues. As DNA, the CDR3 is TGTGCTAGTGGCCCTGCTTACGGGGGACTCACCGGGGAGCTGTTTTTT. Its protein product is CASGPAYGGLTGELFF. Using reference TRBV12-5 and TRBJ2-2 for the parts outside the CDR3, the full variable domain is DARVTQTPRHKVTEMGQEVTMRCQPILGHNTVFWYRQTMMQGLELLAYFRNRAPLDDSGMPKDRFSAEMPDATLATLKIQPSEPRDSAVYFCASGPAYGGLTGELFFGEGSRLTVL.

J is TRBJ2-1 and V is TRBV5-6; TRBD1 is a possible D gene (6 bases). The CDR3 totals 13 residues. With 2 bases removed from V and 8 bases from J, the gap between germline ends came to 11 bases. Germline V CDR1 and CDR2: SGHDT, YYEEEE. CDR3 protein: CASSFQGSDEQFF. DNA for the CDR3: TGTGCCAGCAGCTTTCAGGGGTCTGATGAGCAGTTCTTC.

V usage is TRBV7-2 and J usage is TRBJ2-7, with 7 bases fitting TRBD1. J was trimmed by 6 bases and V by 4 bases; bases with no gene match: 6. Germline CDR1 SGHTA, CDR2 FQGNSA. The CDR3 loop spans 13 amino acids. CDR3 DNA sequence: TGTGCCAGCAGCTCGGGACAGAGTACCGAGCAGTACTTC. Its translation is CASSSGQSTEQYF.

The rearrangement joins TRBV7-9 to TRBJ1-3; D unclear. Trimming took 8 bases from V and 0 from J, leaving 17 bases between them. Germline V lookup: CDR1 SEHNR, CDR2 FQNEAQ (reference sequence). The CDR3 is 16 amino acids. CDR3 loop: CASRSAGRNSGNTIYF. CDR3 nucleotides: TGTGCCAGCCGGAGCGCAGGCCGAAACTCTGGAAACACCATATATTTT. The complete variable domain, with remaining parts taken from reference TRBV7-9 and TRBJ1-3, reads DTGVSQNPRHKITKRGQNVTFRCDPISEHNRLYWYRQTLGQGPEFLTYFQNEAQLEKSRLLSDRFSAERPKGSFSTLEIQRTEQGDSAMYLCASRSAGRNSGNTIYFGEGSWLTVV.

This clone was found a few times. V usage is TRBV10-1 and J usage is TRBJ2-7, with 9 bases that match TRBD1. V shed 0 bases and J 2 bases; nucleotides not matched to a gene: 2. The CDR3 contains 15 residues. Germline assignment: CDR1 WNHNN and CDR2 SYGVQD (reference sequence). CDR3 DNA sequence: TGCGCCAGCAGTGAGTCAGGGACAGGGCCCTACGAGCAGTACTTC. Its translation is CASSESGTGPYEQYF.

The gene calls are TRBV7-2 and TRBJ2-4; maybe TRBD1 (6 bases). Germline assignment: CDR1 SGHTA and CDR2 FQGNSA. This CDR3 has 13 amino acids. V was shortened by 6 bases and J by 8 bases, with 14 bases between the two germline ends. CDR3 residues: CASRIGAGDIQYF. The DNA for the CDR3 is TGTGCCAGCAGGATCGGTGCAGGGGACATTCAGTACTTC.

The J gene is TRBJ1-1, the V gene TRBV5-4; D gene uncertain. V was cut by 0 bases and J by 2 bases, with 5 bases left in between. Germline V lookup: CDR1 SGHNT, CDR2 YYREEE (reference sequence). CDR3 length equals 13 residues. CDR3 DNA: TGTGCCAGCAGCTTGGAGCTTAACACTGAAGCTTTCTTT. Protein: CASSLELNTEAFF.

CDR3 in amino acids: CASRGQGFTGELFF. The CDR3 DNA is TGTGCCAGCCGGGGACAGGGGTTCACCGGGGAGCTGTTTTTT. The J gene is TRBJ2-2, the V gene TRBV19, with 10 bases aligning to TRBD1. With 9 bases clipped from V and 4 bases from J, the junction kept 5 bases outside the gene matches. In germline, CDR1 is LNHDA, CDR2 SQIVND (reference sequence). The length of the CDR3 is 14 residues.

The chain couples TRBV6-5 to TRBJ1-3; D gene uncertain. The CDR3 totals 15 residues. With 6 bases removed from V and 0 bases from J, the gap between germline ends came to 12 bases. Germline V gene lookup returns CDR1 MNHEY and CDR2 SVGAGI. The CDR3 here is CASRVTENSGNTIYF. The CDR3 coding sequence is TGTGCCAGCAGGGTCACAGAGAACTCTGGAAACACCATATATTTT.